This T cell receptor beta chain was profiled in a study of shared clonotypes between healthy human individuals (dated by TCRdb to 2020 to 2022). Context from the whole study: A few men and a couple of women, aged 18 to 49 years, made up the cohort. For each donor, CD4 naive and CD4 memory were each given three plates, CD8 naive was given two plates, and CD8 memory was given one plate. Different laboratories and diverse techniques were used to prepare libraries and sequence TCR repertoires, to increase sequencing depth and limit assay-specific biases. Blood TCR repertoires of a handful of healthy adults were deeply sequenced to estimate repertoire size and the extent of clonotype sharing between individuals. Per donor, leukapheresis produced somewhere between about 0.85 and 9.5 billion PBMCs.

For this clone: Its antigen remains undetermined. The record has no base qualities; no much larger clone is one base away.

Summary of the overall study and its limitations: Higher generation probabilities were observed for clonotypes shared by all four sorted-subset donors than for non-shared clonotypes. Even with the large sequencing depth, rarefaction of the sorted-subset datasets indicated that sequencing was incomplete. Larger estimated clonotype richness was generally found for naive subsets than for memory subsets. Sampling was limited to blood, and TCR repertoires in tissue likely differ from TCR repertoires in blood. Pairwise subsampling led to the expectation that sequencing depth would affect the degree of clonotype sharing among donors. Because the study included only a small number of donors, the genetic and exposure-history diversity represented was limited. Across a few donors, roughly 5.4% of naive CD4, approximately 3.6% of naive CD8, 2.3% of memory CD4, and about 0.4% of memory CD8 clonotypes were shared.

Using the deep immunoSEQ assay, multiplex PCR amplified TCR CDR3 regions from genomic DNA. Extracted genomic DNA from each cell subset was spread evenly across all wells of several immunoSEQ 96-well plates, with each plate serving as a replicate. For sorted subsets, approximately 210 ng genomic DNA, equal to 30,000 to 35,000 T cell genomes, was loaded into each replicate PCR. Purified libraries were quantified with a Qubit 3.0 fluorometer, sized on a Bioanalyzer 2100, and re-quantified with the KAPA Library Quantification kit. Every immunoSEQ 96-well plate was sequenced on a separate single-read 150-cycle Illumina NextSeq 550 flow cell. Per the original workflow: The immunoSEQ output contained only junctional sequences without quality scores, so filtering could not match that applied to full-length reads. To assign V/J genes and CDR3, sequences were annotated against IMGT germline references using PyIR, a Python wrapper for IgBLAST v1.9. Reads were filtered out if the reads had weak V/J assignments (E-value above 1e-6), no CDR3, stop codons, out-of-frame junctions, or ambiguous translated residues. V3J clonotypes were defined by identical inferred V gene, J gene, and CDR3 amino acid sequence. Percentage overlap between repertoires was computed as shared unique clonotypes divided by the size of the smaller repertoire. Richness of each repertoire was evaluated using RTK rarefaction, the Chao1 estimator, and Recon v2.1 estimates of unobserved clonotypes. OLGA was used to compute generation probabilities for all TCRbeta clonotypes that the gDNA method yielded from a few donors. The table was pulled from immuneACCESS by TCRdb, which kept in-frame rearrangements only. Such tables lose some clones; where checked, under half of the loss comes from unresolved V genes, and the rest has no known cause. V and J calls and clone size come straight from that table; D and trimming were deduced from the DNA. Counted in this sample were millions of clones; roughly nine tenths of them appeared once. Of the sample, over 0.12% falls within the top ten clones.

Donors were healthy HIV-negative adults with no recently reported acute infections or vaccinations. Every donor was a Caucasian adult living in Nashville, Tennessee, USA. Magnetic negative selection was used to enrich CD4+ T cells, after which naive cells were positively selected on CD45RA and the negative fraction became the memory subset. Blood was obtained by leukapheresis, after which PBMCs were separated by Ficoll-Histopaque density gradient centrifugation and cryopreserved in liquid nitrogen vapor phase. Analytical flow cytometry was used to check the purity and quantity of every magnetically sorted T cell population. Each sorted fraction had its genomic DNA isolated and then quantified by UV absorbance on a Nanodrop 2000c. Taken from cysteine to phenylalanine, the CDR3 has 15 residues. The CDR3 DNA has 45 bases and is translated from base 1. At the junction V is shortened by 4 bases and J by 0 bases, with 13 bases in between. The germline V gene yields SGHTS for CDR1 and YDEGEE for CDR2.

Sequencing was performed on naive CD4+ T cells sorted from blood. In light of the paper, this sample's cell subset or site label describes: CD45RA+ positively selected. The receptor comes from a man aged 18-30 years in good health. The chain is assembled from TRBV5-8 and TRBJ2-5, with the D assignment possibly TRBD1 or TRBD2, given 5 matching bases for each. The CDR3 is CASSRGLGDQETQYF. The sequence in DNA is TGTGCCAGCAGCCGGGGCCTTGGGGACCAAGAGACCCAGTACTTC.